This record concerns one TCR beta chain sequence. Its antigen is not identified. CDR1 and CDR2 (germline): SGHAT, FQNNGV. With 3 bases clipped from V and 0 bases from J, the junction kept 2 bases outside the gene matches. The CDR3 length is 15 residues. The sample comes from a study of T cells in localized non-small cell lung cancer. Study outcomes and limitations: Appearing in adjacent lung were a median approximately 57 of the top 100 tumor clones.

Repertoires were generated with immunoSEQ multiplex PCR, while TCRdb's copy carries only in-frame clones and drops some. Here the sample spans about 21,000 clones, approximately 90% being singletons. Sequenced here: peripheral blood, sampled before any cancer treatment. V is TRBV11-2 and J is TRBJ1-3; 7 nucleotides line up with TRBD1. The receptor was derived from a male donor aged 60 or over with stage I squamous cell lung carcinoma. The CDR3 protein is CASSLTGYSGNTIYF. The CDR3 DNA follows: TGTGCCAGCAGCTTGACAGGGTACTCTGGAAACACCATATATTTT.